The 7 T cell receptor beta chains reported below all come from one sample, sequenced in a study of blood T cell repertoires in COVID-19. TCRdb's copy holds only in-frame clones and misses some; the assay was immunoSEQ multiplex PCR. The sample yields roughly 270,000 clones, roughly four fifths seen once. Sequenced sample: PBMCs or T cells enriched from blood (not recorded which). The receptors derive from a man aged 35 to 55 who had been exposed to COVID-19.

The gene calls are TRBV29-1 and TRBJ2-2, with D unclear. V was clipped by 7 bases and J by 2 bases, with 11 bases between them. Germline V gene lookup returns CDR1 SQVTM and CDR2 ANQGSEA. This CDR3 is 13 amino acids long. For the CDR3, the DNA is TGCAGCGCCGTGGGCACTAACACCGGGGAGCTGTTTTTT. Protein: CSAVGTNTGELFF.

This chain connects TRBV9 to TRBJ1-2, with a possible D match to TRBD1 (6 bases). CDR1 SGDLS and CDR2 YYNGEE come from the germline V gene. This CDR3 is 15 amino acids long. V was clipped by 0 bases and J by 4 bases, with 13 bases between them. The CDR3 DNA sequence: TGTGCCAGCAGCGTAGACAGGGATAACTTCTATGGCTACACCTTC. Protein sequence: CASSVDRDNFYGYTF.

The CDR3 reads CASTLGIAGDSYEQYF. The CDR3 DNA reads TGTGCCAGCACTTTGGGGATAGCGGGAGACTCCTACGAGCAGTACTTC. V and J are TRBV5-6 and TRBJ2-7, with 9 bases matching TRBD2. Germline V gives CDR1 SGHDT, CDR2 YYEEEE. This CDR3 contains 16 residues. Trimming removed 6 bases from V and 0 bases from J; junction bases left unmatched: 10.

This CDR3 reads CAWAIRGRLLYGYTF. The CDR3 DNA sequence: TGTGCCTGGGCCATTCGAGGGCGTCTTCTCTATGGCTACACCTTC. This chain connects TRBV30 to TRBJ1-2; no reliable D call. This CDR3 region has 15 residues. V lost 5 bases, J lost 4 bases, and 20 bases lay in between. Looked up from germline, CDR1 is GTSNPN and CDR2 is SVGIG (reference sequence). The whole variable domain, remainder taken from reference TRBV30 and TRBJ1-2, is SQTIHQWPATLVQPVGSPLSLECTVEGTSNPNLYWYRQAAGRGLQLLFYSVGIGQISSEVPQNLSASRPQDRQFILSSKKLLLSDSGFYLCAWAIRGRLLYGYTFGSGTRLTVV.

The rearrangement links TRBV24-1 to TRBJ2-3, with D perhaps matching TRBD1 (5 bases). Germline V gene data show CDR1 as KGHDR and CDR2 as SFDVKD. V lost 1 base to trimming and J lost 3 bases, with 7 bases between them. The CDR3 is made up of 14 amino acids. CDR3 sequence: CATSDFQGTDTQYF. The CDR3 coding sequence is TGTGCCACCAGTGATTTCCAGGGTACAGATACGCAGTATTTT.

This clone turned up a few times. V gene TRBV19 combines with J gene TRBJ2-7, with a tentative D call TRBD1 (5 bases). The CDR3 is 12 residues long. V shed 6 bases and J shed 1 base, with 7 bases lying between them. Germline CDR1 reads LNHDA; CDR2 reads SQIVND (reference sequence). The chain's CDR3 is CASRGLSYEQYF. The CDR3 DNA sequence: TGTGCCAGTAGGGGGCTGTCCTACGAGCAGTACTTC.

This chain links TRBV11-1 with TRBJ2-1; 8 nucleotides match TRBD1. Germline CDR1 reads SGHAT; CDR2 reads FQDESV (reference sequence). This CDR3 comprises 15 residues. V shed 5 bases and J 5 bases; nucleotides not matched to a gene: 8. The CDR3 reads CASSQTGDPHNEQFF. Here the CDR3 DNA reads TGTGCCAGCAGCCAGACAGGGGACCCTCACAATGAGCAGTTCTTC.